Sequencing of this TCR beta chain was carried out in a study of shared clonotypes between healthy human individuals. Sequencing was performed with immunoSEQ multiplex PCR; in TCRdb, only in-frame clones are kept and a portion is missing. The sample gives about 650,000 clones, 95% of which show up once; 0.11% is in the top ten. Comment on this clone: What it binds is unknown.

Deletions cut 3 bases from V and 5 bases from J, with 10 bases between. Germline V gene lookup returns CDR1 MDHEN and CDR2 SYDVKM. This CDR3 is 13 amino acids long. Only CD45RO-negative cells positively selected for CCR7 counted as naive CD8 cells, so terminally differentiated effector memory CD45RA+ cells were excluded. Study-wide results and limits: Among non-shared clonotypes, generation probabilities were lower than among those shared by all four donors.

This receptor was taken from a woman aged 25 to 39 in good health. This chain connects TRBV28 to TRBJ2-5; D might be TRBD1 or TRBD2, each matching 5 bases. The sequenced material came from naive CD8+ T cells sorted from blood. CDR3 in DNA: TGTGCCAGCAGTTTCTTAGGGGACGAGACCCAGTACTTC. It specifies CASSFLGDETQYF.